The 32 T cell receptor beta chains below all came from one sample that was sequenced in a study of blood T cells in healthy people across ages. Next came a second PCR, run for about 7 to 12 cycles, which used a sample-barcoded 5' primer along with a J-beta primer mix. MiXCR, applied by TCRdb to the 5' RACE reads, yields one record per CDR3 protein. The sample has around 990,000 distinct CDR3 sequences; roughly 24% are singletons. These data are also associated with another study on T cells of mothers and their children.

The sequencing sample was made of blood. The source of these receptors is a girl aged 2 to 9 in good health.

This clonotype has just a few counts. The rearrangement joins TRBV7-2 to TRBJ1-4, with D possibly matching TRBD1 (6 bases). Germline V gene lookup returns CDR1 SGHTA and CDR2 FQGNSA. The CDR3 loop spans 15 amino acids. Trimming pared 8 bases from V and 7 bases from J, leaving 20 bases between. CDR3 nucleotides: TGTGCCAGCTCACTGACCGACAGGTCGGGTGAAAAACTGTTTTTT. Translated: CASSLTDRSGEKLFF.

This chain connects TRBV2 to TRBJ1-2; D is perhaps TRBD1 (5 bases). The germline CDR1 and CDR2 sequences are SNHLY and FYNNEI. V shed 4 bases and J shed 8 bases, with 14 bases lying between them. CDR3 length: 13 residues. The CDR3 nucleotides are TGTGCCAGCAGTGCAGTAGGGGAAAGCGGCTACACCTTC. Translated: CASSAVGESGYTF. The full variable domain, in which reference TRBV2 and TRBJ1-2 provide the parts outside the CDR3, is EPEVTQTPSHQVTQMGQEVILRCVPISNHLYFYWYRQILGQKVEFLVSFYNNEISEKSEIFDDQFSVERPDGSNFTLKIRSTKLEDSAMYFCASSAVGESGYTFGSGTRLTVV.

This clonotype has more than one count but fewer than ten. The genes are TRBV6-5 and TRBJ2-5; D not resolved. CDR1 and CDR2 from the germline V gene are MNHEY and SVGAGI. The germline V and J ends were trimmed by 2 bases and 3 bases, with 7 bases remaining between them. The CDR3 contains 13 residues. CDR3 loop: CASSYPSKETQYF. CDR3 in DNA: TGTGCCAGCAGTTACCCGTCCAAAGAGACCCAGTACTTC.

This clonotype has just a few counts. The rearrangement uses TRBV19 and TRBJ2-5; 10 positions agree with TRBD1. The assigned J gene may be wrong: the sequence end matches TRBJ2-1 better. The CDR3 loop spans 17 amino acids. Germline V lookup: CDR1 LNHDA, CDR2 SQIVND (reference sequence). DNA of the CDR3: TGTGCCAGCACCAGCCCCCCGGGGACAGGGGTGACCAATGAGCAGTTCTTC. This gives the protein CASTSPPGTGVTNEQFF.

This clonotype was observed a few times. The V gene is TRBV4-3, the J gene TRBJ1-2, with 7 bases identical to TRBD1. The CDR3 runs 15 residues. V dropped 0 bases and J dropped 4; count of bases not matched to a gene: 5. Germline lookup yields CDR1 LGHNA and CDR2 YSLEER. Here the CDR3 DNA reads TGCGCCAGCAGCCAAGATAAGGGGACAGTCTATGGCTACACCTTC. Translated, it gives CASSQDKGTVYGYTF.

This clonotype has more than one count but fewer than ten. The CDR3 DNA follows: TGCAGTGCTAGAGATGCTTCAACTAGCAATCAGCCCCAGCATTTT. Amino acid sequence: CSARDASTSNQPQHF. The chain uses TRBV20-1 and TRBJ1-5; D not resolved. The CDR3 spans 15 residues. The V gene's germline CDR1 is DFQATT and CDR2 SNEGSKA (reference sequence). V was pared by 0 bases and J by 0 bases, with 9 bases between.

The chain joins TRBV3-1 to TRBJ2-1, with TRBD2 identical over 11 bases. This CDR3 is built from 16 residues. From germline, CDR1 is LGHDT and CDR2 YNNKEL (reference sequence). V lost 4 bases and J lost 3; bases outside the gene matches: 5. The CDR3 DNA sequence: TGTGCCAGCAGCCTTCTAGCGGGAGGACTCTACAATGAGCAGTTCTTC. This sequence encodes CASSLLAGGLYNEQFF.

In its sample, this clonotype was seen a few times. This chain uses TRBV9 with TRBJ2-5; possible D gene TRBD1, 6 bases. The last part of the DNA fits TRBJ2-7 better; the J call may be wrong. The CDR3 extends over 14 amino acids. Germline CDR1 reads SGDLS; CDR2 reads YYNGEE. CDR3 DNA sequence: TGTGCCAGCAGCGTAGGGGACACCACCTACGAGCAGTACTTC. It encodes CASSVGDTTYEQYF.

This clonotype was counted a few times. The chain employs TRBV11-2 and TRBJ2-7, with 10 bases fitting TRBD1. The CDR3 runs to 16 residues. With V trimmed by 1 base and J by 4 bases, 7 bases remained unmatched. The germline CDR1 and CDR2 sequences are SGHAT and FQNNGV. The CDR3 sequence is CASSLGRQGARYEQYF. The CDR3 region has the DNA TGTGCCAGCAGCTTAGGGAGACAGGGGGCGCGATACGAGCAGTACTTC.

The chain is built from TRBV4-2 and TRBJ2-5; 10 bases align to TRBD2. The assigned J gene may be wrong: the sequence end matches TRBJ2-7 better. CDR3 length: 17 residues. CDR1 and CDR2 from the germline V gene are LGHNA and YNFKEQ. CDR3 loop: CASSQVATSGASYEQYF. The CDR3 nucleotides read TGTGCCAGCAGCCAAGTCGCTACTAGCGGGGCAAGTTACGAGCAGTACTTC.

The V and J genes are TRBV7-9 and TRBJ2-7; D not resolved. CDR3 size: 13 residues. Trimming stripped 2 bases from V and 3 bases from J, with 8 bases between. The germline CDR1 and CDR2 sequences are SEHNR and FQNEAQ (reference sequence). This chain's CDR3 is CASSLRSDYEQYF. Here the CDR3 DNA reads TGTGCCAGCAGCTTACGGTCAGACTACGAGCAGTACTTC.

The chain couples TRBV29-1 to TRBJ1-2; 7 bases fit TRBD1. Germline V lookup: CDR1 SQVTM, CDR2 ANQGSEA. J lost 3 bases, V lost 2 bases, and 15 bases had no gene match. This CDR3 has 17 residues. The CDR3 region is CSVESGTATSKDYGYTF. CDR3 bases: TGCAGCGTTGAATCAGGGACAGCGACTTCAAAGGACTATGGCTACACCTTC.

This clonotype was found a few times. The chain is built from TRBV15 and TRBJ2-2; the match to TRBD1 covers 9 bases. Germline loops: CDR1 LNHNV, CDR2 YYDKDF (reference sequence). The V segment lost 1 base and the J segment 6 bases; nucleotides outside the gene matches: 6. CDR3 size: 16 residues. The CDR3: CATSRGGTGSSGELFF. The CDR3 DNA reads TGTGCCACCAGCAGAGGTGGGACAGGGAGCTCCGGGGAGCTGTTTTTT.

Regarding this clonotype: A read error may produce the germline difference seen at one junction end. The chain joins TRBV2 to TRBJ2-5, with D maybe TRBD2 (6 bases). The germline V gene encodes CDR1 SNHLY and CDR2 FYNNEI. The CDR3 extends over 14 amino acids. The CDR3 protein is CASNDAGWQGTQYF. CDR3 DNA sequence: TGTGCCAGCAATGATGCGGGGTGGCAAGGGACCCAGTACTTC.

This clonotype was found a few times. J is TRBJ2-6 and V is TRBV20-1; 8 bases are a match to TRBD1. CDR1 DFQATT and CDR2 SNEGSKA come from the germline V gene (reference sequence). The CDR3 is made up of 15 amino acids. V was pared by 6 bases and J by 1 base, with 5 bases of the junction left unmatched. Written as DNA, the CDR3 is TGCAGTGCAGGGGGACAGGCTTCTGGGGCCAACGTCCTGACTTTC. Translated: CSAGGQASGANVLTF.

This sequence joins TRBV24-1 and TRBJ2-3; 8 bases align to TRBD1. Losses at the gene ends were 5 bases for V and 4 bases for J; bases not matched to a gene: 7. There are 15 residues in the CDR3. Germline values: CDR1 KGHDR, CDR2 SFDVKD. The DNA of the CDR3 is TGTGCCACCAGTGCAAGACAGGGGCGGGCAGATACGCAGTATTTT. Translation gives CATSARQGRADTQYF.

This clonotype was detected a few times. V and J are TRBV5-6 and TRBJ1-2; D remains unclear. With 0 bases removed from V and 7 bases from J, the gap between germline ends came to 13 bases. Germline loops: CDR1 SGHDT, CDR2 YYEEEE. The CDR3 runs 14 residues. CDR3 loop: CASSLEPVGSGYTF. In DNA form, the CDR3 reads TGTGCCAGCAGCTTGGAGCCCGTTGGGTCTGGCTACACCTTC. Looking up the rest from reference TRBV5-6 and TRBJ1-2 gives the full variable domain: DAGVTQSPTHLIKTRGQQVTLRCSPKSGHDTVSWYQQALGQGPQFIFQYYEEEERQRGNFPDRFSGHQFPNYSSELNVNALLLGDSALYLCASSLEPVGSGYTFGSGTRLTVV.

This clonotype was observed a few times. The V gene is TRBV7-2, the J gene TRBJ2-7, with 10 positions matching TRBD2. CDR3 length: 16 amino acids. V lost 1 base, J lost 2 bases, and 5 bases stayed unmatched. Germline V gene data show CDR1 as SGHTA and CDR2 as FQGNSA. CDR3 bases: TGTGCCAGCAGCTTAGAAGCGGGAGGGGGGCCCTACGAGCAGTACTTC. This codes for CASSLEAGGGPYEQYF.

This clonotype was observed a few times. The CDR3: CASSLLTGGSTDTQYF. DNA of the CDR3: TGTGCCAGCAGCCTACTAACTGGCGGGAGCACAGATACGCAGTATTTT. The chain carries TRBV3-1 and TRBJ2-3, with a weak D call TRBD2 (5 bases). Trimming removed 4 bases from V and 0 bases from J, with 14 bases in between. CDR3 length: 16 residues. The germline V gene encodes CDR1 LGHDT and CDR2 YNNKEL (reference sequence).

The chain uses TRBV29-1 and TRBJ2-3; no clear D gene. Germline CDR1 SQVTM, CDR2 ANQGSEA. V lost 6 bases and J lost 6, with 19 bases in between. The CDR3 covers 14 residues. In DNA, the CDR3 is TGCAGCGTCCCGGTGGGGTACAAGAGGGATACGCAGTATTTT. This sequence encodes CSVPVGYKRDTQYF.

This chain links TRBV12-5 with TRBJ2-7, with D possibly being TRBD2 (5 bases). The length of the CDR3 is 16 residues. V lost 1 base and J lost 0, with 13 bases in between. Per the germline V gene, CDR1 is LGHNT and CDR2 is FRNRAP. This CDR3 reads CASGLGPPDFSYEQYF. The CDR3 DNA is TGTGCTAGTGGTTTGGGACCCCCGGACTTCTCCTACGAGCAGTACTTC.

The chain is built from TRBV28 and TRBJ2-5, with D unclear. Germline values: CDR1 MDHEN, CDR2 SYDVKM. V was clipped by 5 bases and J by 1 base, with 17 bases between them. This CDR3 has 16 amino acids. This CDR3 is CASSDTTRRSQETQYF. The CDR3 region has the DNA TGTGCCAGCAGTGACACTACACGGCGGTCCCAAGAGACCCAGTACTTC.

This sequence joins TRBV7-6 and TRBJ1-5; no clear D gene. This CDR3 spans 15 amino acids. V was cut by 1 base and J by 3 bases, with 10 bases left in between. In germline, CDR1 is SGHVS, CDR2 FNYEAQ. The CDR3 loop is CASSLEGGNNQPQHF. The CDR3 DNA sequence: TGTGCCAGCAGCTTAGAGGGAGGTAACAATCAGCCCCAGCATTTT.

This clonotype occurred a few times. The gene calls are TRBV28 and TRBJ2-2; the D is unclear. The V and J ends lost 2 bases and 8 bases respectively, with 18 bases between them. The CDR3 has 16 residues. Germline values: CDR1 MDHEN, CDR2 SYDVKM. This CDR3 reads CASSLMGLIFMGELFF. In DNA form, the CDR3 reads TGTGCCAGCAGTTTAATGGGTCTTATCTTCATGGGGGAGCTGTTTTTT.

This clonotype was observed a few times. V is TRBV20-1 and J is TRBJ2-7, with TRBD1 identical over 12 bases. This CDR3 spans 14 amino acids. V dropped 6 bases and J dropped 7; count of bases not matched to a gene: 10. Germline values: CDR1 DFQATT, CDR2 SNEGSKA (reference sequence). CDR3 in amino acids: CSAVPGQGAWEQYF. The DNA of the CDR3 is TGCAGTGCAGTACCGGGACAGGGGGCTTGGGAGCAGTACTTC.

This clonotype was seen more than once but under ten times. The CDR3 nucleotides read TGTGCCAGCAGCTTCGGAAGTCACGCAGGGAGAGGGCAGTTCTTC. The encoded protein is CASSFGSHAGRGQFF. The V call is TRBV7-9, the J call TRBJ2-7; D possibly uses TRBD1 or TRBD2 (5 bases each). The J call could be wrong; TRBJ2-1 is a better fit for the DNA end. The CDR3 contains 15 residues. CDR1 SEHNR and CDR2 FQNEAQ come from the germline V gene (reference sequence).

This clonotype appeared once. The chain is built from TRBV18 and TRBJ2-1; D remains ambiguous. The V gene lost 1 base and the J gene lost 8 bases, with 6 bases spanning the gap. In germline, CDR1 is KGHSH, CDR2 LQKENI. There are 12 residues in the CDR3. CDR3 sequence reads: CASSPRTDEQFF. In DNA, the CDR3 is TGTGCCAGCTCACCACGAACCGATGAGCAGTTCTTC.

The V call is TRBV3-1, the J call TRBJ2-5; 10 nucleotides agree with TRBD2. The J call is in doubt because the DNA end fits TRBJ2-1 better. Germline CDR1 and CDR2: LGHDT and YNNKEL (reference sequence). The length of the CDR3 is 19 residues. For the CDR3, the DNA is TGTGCCAGCAGCCAAGTGTCAGGGGTAGCGGGAGGCTCTTACAATGAGCAGTTCTTC. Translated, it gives CASSQVSGVAGGSYNEQFF.

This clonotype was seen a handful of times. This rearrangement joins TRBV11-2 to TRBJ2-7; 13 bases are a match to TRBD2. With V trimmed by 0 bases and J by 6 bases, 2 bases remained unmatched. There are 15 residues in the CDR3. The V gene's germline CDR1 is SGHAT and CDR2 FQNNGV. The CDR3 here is CASSLDGLAGAEQYF. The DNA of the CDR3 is TGTGCCAGCAGCTTAGATGGACTAGCGGGAGCCGAGCAGTACTTC.

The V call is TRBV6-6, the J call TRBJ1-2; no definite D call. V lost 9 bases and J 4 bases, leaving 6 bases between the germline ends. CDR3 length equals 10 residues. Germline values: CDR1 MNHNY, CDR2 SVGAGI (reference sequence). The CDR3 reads CASLLYGYTF. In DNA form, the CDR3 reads TGTGCCAGTTTGCTCTATGGCTACACCTTC.

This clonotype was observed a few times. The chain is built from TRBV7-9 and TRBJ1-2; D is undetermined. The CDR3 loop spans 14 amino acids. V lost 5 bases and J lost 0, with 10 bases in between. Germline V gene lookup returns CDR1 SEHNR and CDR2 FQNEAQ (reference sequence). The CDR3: CASSPDTSNYGYTF. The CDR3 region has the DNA TGTGCCAGCAGCCCCGACACTTCTAACTATGGCTACACCTTC.

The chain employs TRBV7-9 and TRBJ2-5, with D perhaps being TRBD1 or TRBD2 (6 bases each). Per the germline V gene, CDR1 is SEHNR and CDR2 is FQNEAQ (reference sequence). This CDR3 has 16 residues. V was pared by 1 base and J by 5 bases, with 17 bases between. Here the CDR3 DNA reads TGTGCCAGCAGCTTAGAATCCGGGGGCCTACGGGAGACCCAGTACTTC. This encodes CASSLESGGLRETQYF.